The rows below give T cell receptor beta chains drawn from one sample of a study of T cells after posttransplantation cyclophosphamide. The data were produced by immunoSEQ multiplex PCR, yet TCRdb's version contains in-frame clones alone and is incomplete. The table has approximately 15,000 clones, 70% to 90% seen once; the top ten hold 2.5% to 3%. The sequencing used PBMCs, collected 441 days after allogeneic stem cell transplant with calcineurin inhibitor and methotrexate. The receptors shown here come from a male patient aged 25 to 39 who received an allogeneic stem cell transplant from an unrelated donor, was CMV-positive, and had acute and chronic GVHD. Some of the T cells might come from the graft donor. The CDR3 runs from the conserved cysteine through the conserved F or W. A D gene is named only where the DNA matches it firmly. A clone size is listed for some rows: how often the clone was seen (once, few, many), or a class if it is expanded.

V,J,D,size,CDR3,DNA
TRBV5-1,TRBJ2-1,-,-,CASSLDGVYNEQFF,TGCGCCAGCAGCTTGGACGGAGTATACAATGAGCAGTTCTTC
TRBV4-1,TRBJ2-5,TRBD1,-,CASSQRSGTAQETQYF,TGCGCCAGCAGCCAACGTTCCGGGACAGCACAAGAGACCCAGTACTTC
TRBV5-1,TRBJ1-3,TRBD1,-,CASSSQTGHGNTIYF,TGCGCCAGCAGCTCGCAGACAGGGCACGGAAACACCATATATTTT
TRBV9,TRBJ1-1,-,-,CASSVLQGQNTEAFF,TGTGCCAGCAGCGTCCTACAGGGCCAGAACACTGAAGCTTTCTTT
TRBV6-6,TRBJ1-1,TRBD1,-,CASSYGAQGANTEAFF,TGTGCCAGCAGTTACGGTGCACAGGGGGCGAACACTGAAGCTTTCTTT
TRBV6-5,TRBJ1-6,TRBD1,-,CASSYSPGTANPPLHF,TGTGCCAGCAGTTACTCCCCCGGGACAGCAAATCCACCCCTCCACTTT
TRBV5-1,TRBJ2-1,TRBD1,-,CASSSGQGPYGEQFF,TGCGCCAGCAGCTCAGGACAGGGACCCTACGGTGAGCAGTTCTTC
TRBV7-2,TRBJ2-3,TRBD1,once,CASSFQGTGGTDTQYF,TGTGCCAGCAGCTTTCAGGGGACAGGGGGCACAGATACGCAGTATTTT
TRBV9,TRBJ1-1,-,-,CASSVALGSDTEAFF,TGTGCCAGCAGCGTAGCTCTGGGCTCGGACACTGAAGCTTTCTTT
TRBV18,TRBJ1-1,-,-,CASSPGADRTEAFF,TGTGCCAGCTCACCAGGGGCGGATCGCACTGAAGCTTTCTTT
TRBV6-1,TRBJ2-6,TRBD1,-,CASSEAKGTGGSGANVLTF,TGTGCCAGCAGTGAAGCGAAAGGGACAGGGGGCTCTGGGGCCAACGTCCTGACTTTC
TRBV6-5,TRBJ1-1,-,-,CASSRQNTEAFF,TGTGCCAGCAGCAGACAGAACACTGAAGCTTTCTTT
TRBV9,TRBJ2-7,-,-,CASSVEGFTDEQYF,TGTGCCAGCAGCGTAGAGGGGTTTACGGACGAGCAGTACTTC
TRBV6-5,TRBJ1-1,-,-,CASTGTSNTEAFF,TGTGCCAGCACAGGGACATCGAACACTGAAGCTTTCTTT
TRBV18,TRBJ2-2,TRBD2,-,CASSPRSGGVDTGELFF,TGTGCCAGCTCACCACGGAGCGGGGGAGTCGACACCGGGGAGCTGTTTTTT
TRBV29-1,TRBJ2-5,-,-,CSVGGSKETQYF,TGCAGCGTTGGTGGCAGTAAAGAGACCCAGTACTTC
TRBV6-6,TRBJ1-2,-,-,CASSLAGDNYGYTF,TGTGCCAGCAGCCTGGCGGGGGACAACTATGGCTACACCTTC
TRBV5-4,TRBJ2-7,TRBD1,few,CASSQSDRGELYEQYF,TGCGCCAGCAGCCAGTCAGACAGGGGAGAACTCTACGAGCAGTACTTC
TRBV7-3,TRBJ1-1,TRBD1,-,CASSPTGGYTEAFF,TGTGCCAGCAGCCCTACAGGGGGGTACACTGAAGCTTTCTTT
TRBV9,TRBJ1-1,TRBD1,-,CASSVGQGGNTEAFF,TGTGCCAGCAGCGTCGGACAGGGAGGGAACACTGAAGCTTTCTTT
TRBV6-5,TRBJ1-2,-,-,CASSYGPTGNYGYTF,TGTGCCAGCAGTTATGGGCCTACAGGGAACTATGGCTACACCTTC
TRBV7-8,TRBJ1-3,TRBD1,few,CASSLRTGGSGNTIYF,TGTGCCAGCAGCTTGAGGACAGGGGGTTCAGGAAACACCATATATTTT
TRBV5-6,TRBJ2-7,TRBD2,-,CASSLDGGLAGSSYEQYF,TGTGCCAGCAGCTTGGATGGGGGACTAGCGGGGAGCTCCTACGAGCAGTACTTC
TRBV30,TRBJ2-7,-,-,CAWSLGTSYEQYF,TGTGCCTGGAGTCTTGGGACATCCTACGAGCAGTACTTC